This T cell receptor (beta chain) was identified during a study of T cells in Graves' hyperthyroidism and ophthalmopathy (dated by TCRdb to the late 2010s). At the level of the whole study: Peripheral blood samples were taken at initial diagnosis, before any treatment was given. A discovery cohort of roughly 96 patients, about 43 with Graves' ophthalmopathy and more than 55 with stable Graves' hyperthyroidism, was used to find distinguishing TCR V-J signatures. Prospective prediction of ophthalmopathy was tested in an independent validation cohort of 18 to 20 hyperthyroidism patients and some 17 patients who later progressed to ophthalmopathy. The roughly 94 discovery patients were randomly divided into training and test sets at a 7:3 ratio. In addition, the study compared T-cell repertoires in thyroid tissue and in blood from 6 or 7 Graves' hyperthyroidism patients. Following sampling, methimazole starting at 30 mg daily was given to hyperthyroidism patients, and high-dose intravenous methylprednisolone was given to ophthalmopathy patients. The paper describes TCR Vbeta CDR3 sequencing of 130 to 150 peripheral blood samples, made up of some 40 ophthalmopathy patients, some 80 hyperthyroidism patients and 17 progressor patients.

The TCR beta CDR3 regions were amplified from RNA transcripts. The first round of RT-PCR for the TCR CDR3 was performed with the HTBI primer set and the Qiagen OneStep RT-PCR kit. The libraries were constructed in a second round of multiplex PCR and then size-selected and purified. Sequencing of the libraries was done on an Illumina HiSeq2000 using paired-end 100 bp reads. In the source study's methods: SOAPnuke was used to process the raw data, with reads discarded if the reads contained adapters or uncalled bases, had a mean Phred below 15, or lacked an exact constant-primer or identifier match. High-quality paired reads were merged using COPE v1.2.5, and each unique nucleotide sequence was defined as a clonotype. Clonotypes were aligned to IMGT TRBV, TRBD and TRBJ reference segments using MiTCR v1.1. Analysis was restricted to V-J combinations with a frequency above 0.0001, which covered 99.2% of repertoires. The TCS score was defined as F50 (clonal expansion) divided by E x V (chaos), with BLOSUM62-based TCRdist calculated between CDR3 peptides within each V-J. Welch's t-statistics and random forest reduced 500 to 550 V-J features to 10 to 15, which were used in a naive Bayes classifier (R e1071). TCRdb reprocessed the public reads (quality trimming at Q25 with fastp, clone calling with MiXCR) and kept in-frame beta chains. Each entry merges the rows of one CDR3 protein and shows their most common DNA and genes. The V and J calls were not made by the authors but by TCRdb's processing. The sample profile shows roughly 180,000 distinct CDR3 sequences; approximately 17% of them were found once. 29% of the sample is in the top ten clones.

Stable Graves' hyperthyroidism was defined as no progression to ophthalmopathy during 18 months of follow-up. Hyperthyroidism patients were aged 18 to 65 years and newly diagnosed, with disease duration of less than 2 months. Any patient with an uncontrolled infection, another autoimmune disease, pregnancy or lactation was excluded. Diagnoses were established on the basis of clinical symptoms, serum thyroxine and TRAb, thyroid ultrasound, and orbital computed tomography. PBMCs were separated from roughly 9.3 ml of fresh peripheral blood using Ficoll-Paque density gradient centrifugation. Trizol reagent was used to extract total RNA, and RNA quality was then checked on an Agilent 2100 Bioanalyzer. The table lists this clonotype with a few counts. There is no known antigen for this receptor. Nothing much larger sits one base from this clone, and base qualities are not available. Results and caveats for the whole study, not just this receptor: No statistical method was used to set the sample size in advance, and investigators knew the group allocation. During validation, the model predicted progression to ophthalmopathy a median of approximately 6.5 months ahead of onset, with almost 71% sensitivity and about 72% specificity. Most expanded thyroid clonotypes (frequency above 0.001) were also found in blood, which suggests that blood repertoires may mirror thyroid immune responses. A model built on a 13 V-J signature distinguished ophthalmopathy from stable hyperthyroidism, reaching roughly 88% sensitivity and around 81% specificity in cross-validation and 80%/75% in testing.

V is cut by 4 bases and J by 2 bases, and the space between the germline ends is 14 bases. The CDR3 runs 15 residues from the cysteine to the phenylalanine. The entry retains the CDR3 DNA only, 45 bases that are in frame from base 1. For CDR1 and CDR2, the germline V gene lists MGHRA and YSYEKL. The rearrangement joined TRBV4-1 to TRBJ1-2; a tentative D call is TRBD1 (5 bases match). The sample comprised blood. The receptor was derived from a woman aged 50 to 65 with Graves' hyperthyroidism. The DNA sequence is given as TGCGCCAGCAGCCCTCTAGGGGCAGAGAACTATGGCTACACCTTC. The encoded protein is CASSPLGAENYGYTF.